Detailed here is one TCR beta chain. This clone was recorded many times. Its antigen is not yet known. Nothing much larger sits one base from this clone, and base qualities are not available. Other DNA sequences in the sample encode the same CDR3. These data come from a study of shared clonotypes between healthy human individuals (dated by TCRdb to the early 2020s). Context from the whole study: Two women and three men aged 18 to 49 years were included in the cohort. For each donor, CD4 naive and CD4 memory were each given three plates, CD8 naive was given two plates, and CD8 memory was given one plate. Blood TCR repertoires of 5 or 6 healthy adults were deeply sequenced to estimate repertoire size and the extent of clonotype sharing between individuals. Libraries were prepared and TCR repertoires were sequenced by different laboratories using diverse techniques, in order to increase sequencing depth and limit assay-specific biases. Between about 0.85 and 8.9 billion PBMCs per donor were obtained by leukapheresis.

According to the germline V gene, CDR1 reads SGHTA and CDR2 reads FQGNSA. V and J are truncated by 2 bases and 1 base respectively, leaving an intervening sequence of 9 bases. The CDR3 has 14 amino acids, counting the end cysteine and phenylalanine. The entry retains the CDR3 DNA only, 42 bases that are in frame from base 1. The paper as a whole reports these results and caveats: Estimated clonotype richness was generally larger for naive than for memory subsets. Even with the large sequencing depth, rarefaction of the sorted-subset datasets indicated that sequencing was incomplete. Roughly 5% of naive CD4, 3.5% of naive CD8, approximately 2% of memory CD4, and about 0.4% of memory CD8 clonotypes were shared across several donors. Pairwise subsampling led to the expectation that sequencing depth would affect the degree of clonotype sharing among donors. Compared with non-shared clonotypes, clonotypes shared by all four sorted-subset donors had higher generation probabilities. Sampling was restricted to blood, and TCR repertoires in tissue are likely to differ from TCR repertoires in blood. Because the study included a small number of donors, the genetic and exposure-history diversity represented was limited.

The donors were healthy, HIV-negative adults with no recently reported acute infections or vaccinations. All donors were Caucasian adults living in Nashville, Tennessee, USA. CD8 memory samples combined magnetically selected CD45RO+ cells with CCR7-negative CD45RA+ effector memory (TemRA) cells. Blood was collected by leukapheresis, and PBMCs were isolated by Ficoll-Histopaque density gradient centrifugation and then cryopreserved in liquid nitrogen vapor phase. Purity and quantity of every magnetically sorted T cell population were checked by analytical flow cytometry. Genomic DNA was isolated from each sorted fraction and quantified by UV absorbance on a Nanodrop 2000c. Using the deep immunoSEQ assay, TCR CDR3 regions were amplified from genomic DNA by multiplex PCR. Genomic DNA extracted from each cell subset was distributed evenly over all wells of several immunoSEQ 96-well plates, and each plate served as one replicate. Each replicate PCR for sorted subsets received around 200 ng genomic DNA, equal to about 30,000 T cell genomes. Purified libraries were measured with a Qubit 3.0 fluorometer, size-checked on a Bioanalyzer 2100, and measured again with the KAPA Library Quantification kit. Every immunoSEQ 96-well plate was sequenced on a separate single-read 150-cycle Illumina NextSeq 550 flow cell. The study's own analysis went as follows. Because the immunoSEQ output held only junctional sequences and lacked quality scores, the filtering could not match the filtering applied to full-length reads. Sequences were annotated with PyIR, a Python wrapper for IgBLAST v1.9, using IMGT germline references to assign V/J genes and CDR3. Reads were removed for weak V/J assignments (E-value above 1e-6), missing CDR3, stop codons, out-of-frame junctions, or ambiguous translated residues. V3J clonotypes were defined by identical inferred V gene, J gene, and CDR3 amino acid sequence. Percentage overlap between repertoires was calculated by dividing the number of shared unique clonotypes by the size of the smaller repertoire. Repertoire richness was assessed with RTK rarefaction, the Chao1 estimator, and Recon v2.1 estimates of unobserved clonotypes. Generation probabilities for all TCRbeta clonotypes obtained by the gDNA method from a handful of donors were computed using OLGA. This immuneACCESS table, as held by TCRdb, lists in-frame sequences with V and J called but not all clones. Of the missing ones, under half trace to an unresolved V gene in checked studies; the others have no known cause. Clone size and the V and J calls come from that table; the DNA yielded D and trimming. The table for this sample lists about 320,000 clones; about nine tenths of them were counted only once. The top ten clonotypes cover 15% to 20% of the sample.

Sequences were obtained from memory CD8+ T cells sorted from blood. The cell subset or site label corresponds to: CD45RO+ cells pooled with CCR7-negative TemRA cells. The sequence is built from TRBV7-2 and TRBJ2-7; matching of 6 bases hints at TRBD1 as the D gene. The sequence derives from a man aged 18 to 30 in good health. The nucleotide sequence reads TGTGCCAGCAGCTTACAAACAGGGTCCTACGAGCAGTACTTC. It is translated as CASSLQTGSYEQYF.